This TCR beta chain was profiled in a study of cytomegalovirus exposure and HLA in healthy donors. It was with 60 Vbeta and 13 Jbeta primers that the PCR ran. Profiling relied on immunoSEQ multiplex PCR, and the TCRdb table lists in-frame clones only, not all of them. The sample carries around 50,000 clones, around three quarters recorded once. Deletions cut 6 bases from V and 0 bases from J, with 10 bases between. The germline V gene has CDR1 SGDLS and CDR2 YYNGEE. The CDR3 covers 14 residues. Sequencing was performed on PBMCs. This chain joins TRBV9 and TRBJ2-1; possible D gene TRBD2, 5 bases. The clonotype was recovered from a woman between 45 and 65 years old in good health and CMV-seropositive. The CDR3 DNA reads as TGTGCCAGCAACCCGGGGAACTCCTACAATGAGCAGTTCTTC. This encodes CASNPGNSYNEQFF.